Below, one T cell receptor beta chain is given with its context. As yet, its antigen is unknown. As for time point: baseline pretreatment blood. Treatment meaning: 15 Gy SBRT to primary tumor, nephrectomy 4 weeks later. Here immunoSEQ multiplex PCR was the method, and the copy in TCRdb shows in-frame clones only, minus some. The sample shows 85,000 to 100,000 clones, 65% to 90% of them seen only once. The data were obtained in a study of radiation and T cells in renal cell carcinoma. Findings and limits, study-wide: From baseline, blood top tumor clonotypes peaked at 2 weeks post-radiation.

Germline CDR1 and CDR2: SGHRS and YFSETQ. The junction had 5 bases not matched to a gene; V was cut back by 5 bases and J by 1 base. The CDR3 has 14 residues. This TCR came from a man between 45 and 60 years old with renal cell carcinoma. The chain carries TRBV5-1 and TRBJ2-5, with 7 positions matching TRBD1. This specimen consisted of blood, obtained from a patient whose treatment included radiotherapy and nephrectomy. CDR3 sequence (DNA): TGCGCCAGCAGACCGACAGGGTTCCAAGAGACCCAGTACTTC. It encodes CASRPTGFQETQYF.